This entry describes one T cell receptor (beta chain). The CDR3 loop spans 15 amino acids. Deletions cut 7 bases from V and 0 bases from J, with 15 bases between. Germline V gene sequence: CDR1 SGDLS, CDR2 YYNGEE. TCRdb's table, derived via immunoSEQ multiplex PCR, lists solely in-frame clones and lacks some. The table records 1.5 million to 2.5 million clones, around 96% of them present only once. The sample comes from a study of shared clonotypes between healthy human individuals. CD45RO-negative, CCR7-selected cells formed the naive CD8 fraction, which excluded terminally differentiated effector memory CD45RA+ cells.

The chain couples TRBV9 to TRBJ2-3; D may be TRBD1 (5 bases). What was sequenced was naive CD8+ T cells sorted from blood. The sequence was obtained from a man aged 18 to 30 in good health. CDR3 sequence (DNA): TGTGCCAGCTGTAAGGGGCTAGATAGCACAGATACGCAGTATTTT. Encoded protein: CASCKGLDSTDTQYF.